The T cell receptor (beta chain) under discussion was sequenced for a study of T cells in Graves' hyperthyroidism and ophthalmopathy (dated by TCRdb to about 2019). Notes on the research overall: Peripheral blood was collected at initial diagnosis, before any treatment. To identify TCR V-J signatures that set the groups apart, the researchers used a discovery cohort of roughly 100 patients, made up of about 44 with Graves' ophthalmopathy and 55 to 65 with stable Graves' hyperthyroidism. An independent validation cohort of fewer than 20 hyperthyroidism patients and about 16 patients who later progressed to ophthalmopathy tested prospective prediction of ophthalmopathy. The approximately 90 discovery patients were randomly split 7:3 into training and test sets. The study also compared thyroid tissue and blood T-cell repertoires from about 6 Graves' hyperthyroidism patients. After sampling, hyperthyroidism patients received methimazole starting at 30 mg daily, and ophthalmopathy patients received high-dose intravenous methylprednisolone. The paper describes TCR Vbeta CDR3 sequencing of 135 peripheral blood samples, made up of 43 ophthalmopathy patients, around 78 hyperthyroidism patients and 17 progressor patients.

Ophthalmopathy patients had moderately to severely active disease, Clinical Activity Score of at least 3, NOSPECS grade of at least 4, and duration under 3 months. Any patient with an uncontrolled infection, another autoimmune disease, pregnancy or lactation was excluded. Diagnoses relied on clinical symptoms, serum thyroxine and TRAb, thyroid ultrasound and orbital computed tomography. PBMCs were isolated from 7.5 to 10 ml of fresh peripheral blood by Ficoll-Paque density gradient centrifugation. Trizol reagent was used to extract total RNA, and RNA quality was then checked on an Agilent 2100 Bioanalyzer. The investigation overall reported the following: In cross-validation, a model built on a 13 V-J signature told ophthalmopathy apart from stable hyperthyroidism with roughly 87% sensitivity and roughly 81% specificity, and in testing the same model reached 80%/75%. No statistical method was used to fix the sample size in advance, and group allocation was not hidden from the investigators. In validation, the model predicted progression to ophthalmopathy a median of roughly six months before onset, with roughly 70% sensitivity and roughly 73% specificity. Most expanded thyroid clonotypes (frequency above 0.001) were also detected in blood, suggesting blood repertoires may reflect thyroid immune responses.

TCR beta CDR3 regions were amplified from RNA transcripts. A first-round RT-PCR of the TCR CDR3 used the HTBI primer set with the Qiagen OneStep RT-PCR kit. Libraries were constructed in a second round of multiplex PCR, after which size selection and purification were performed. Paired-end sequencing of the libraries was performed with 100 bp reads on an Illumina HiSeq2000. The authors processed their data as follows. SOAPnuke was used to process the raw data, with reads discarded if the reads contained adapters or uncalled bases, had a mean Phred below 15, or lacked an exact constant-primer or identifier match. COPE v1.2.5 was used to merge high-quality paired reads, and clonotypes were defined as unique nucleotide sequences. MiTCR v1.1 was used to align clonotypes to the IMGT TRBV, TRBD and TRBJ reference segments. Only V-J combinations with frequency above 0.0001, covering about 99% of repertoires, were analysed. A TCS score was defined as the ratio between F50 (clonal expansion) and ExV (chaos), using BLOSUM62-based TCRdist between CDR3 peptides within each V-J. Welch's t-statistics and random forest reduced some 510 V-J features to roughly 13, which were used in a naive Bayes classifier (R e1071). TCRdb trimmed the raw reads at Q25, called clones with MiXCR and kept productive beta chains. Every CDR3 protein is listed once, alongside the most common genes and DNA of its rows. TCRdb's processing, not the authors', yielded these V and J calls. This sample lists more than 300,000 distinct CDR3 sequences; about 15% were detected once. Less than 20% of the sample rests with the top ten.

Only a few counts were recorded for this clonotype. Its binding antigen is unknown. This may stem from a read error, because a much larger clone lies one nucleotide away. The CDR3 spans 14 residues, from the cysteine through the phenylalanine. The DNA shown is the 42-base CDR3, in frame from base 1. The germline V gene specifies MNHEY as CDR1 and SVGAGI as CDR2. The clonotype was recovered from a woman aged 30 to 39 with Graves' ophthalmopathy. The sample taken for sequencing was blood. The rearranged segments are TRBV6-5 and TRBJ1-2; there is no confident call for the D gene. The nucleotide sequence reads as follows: TGTGCCGGCAGTTACCGAGGACGGAACTATGGCTACACCTTC. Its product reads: CAGSYRGRNYGYTF.